A single sample gave rise to the 2 T cell receptor beta chains below, sequenced in a study of blood T cells in healthy people across ages. Together with a sample-barcoded 5' primer, a J-beta primer mix was included in a second PCR lasting about 7 to 11 cycles. TCRdb fed the 5' RACE reads into MiXCR, producing one record per CDR3 protein. This table holds 1,500,000 or so distinct CDR3 sequences, approximately 39% found once. Sequences were obtained from blood. Receptor source: a woman aged 18-29 years in good health.

This chain uses TRBV20-1 with TRBJ2-1; possibly TRBD1 or TRBD2 for D (5 bases each). The V gene lost 3 bases and the J gene lost 6 bases, with 9 bases spanning the gap. CDR1 is DFQATT and CDR2 is SNEGSKA in the germline V gene (reference sequence). This CDR3 region has 12 residues. The CDR3 DNA reads TGCAGTGCTAGGGGGGAGCGCAATGAGCAGTTCTTC. Protein: CSARGERNEQFF.

Of note for this clonotype: One end of the junction varies from germline; a read error may be responsible. The CDR3 protein is CASSSAGTGYLEQYF. DNA for the CDR3: TGTGCCAGTAGCTCAGCCGGGACAGGGTACCTCGAGCAGTACTTC. The chain employs TRBV11-2 and TRBJ2-7; TRBD1 agrees at 9 bases. The CDR3 is made up of 15 amino acids. Germline V gene sequence: CDR1 SGHAT, CDR2 FQNNGV.